Below are 16 T cell receptor beta chains sequenced from a single sample in a study of blood T cells in healthy people across ages. With a J-beta primer mix and a sample-barcoded 5' primer, a second PCR ran about 7 to 12 cycles. TCRdb recomputed calls from the 5' RACE reads with MiXCR, one row per CDR3 protein. The sample includes 1 million or so distinct CDR3 sequences, about 25% of them seen just once. These data were also filed under a second study, of T cells of mothers and their children.

Sequencing was done on a sample of blood. These receptors came from a girl aged 2-15 years in good health.

The V gene is TRBV15, the J gene TRBJ2-5; TRBD2 might be the D (5 bases). This CDR3 comprises 16 residues. V lost 0 bases to trimming and J lost 5 bases, with 16 bases between them. The germline V gene has CDR1 LNHNV and CDR2 YYDKDF (reference sequence). The CDR3 DNA reads TGTGCCACCAGCAGAGATAGAGGGTCTCTAAGGGAGACCCAGTACTTC. Translating it yields CATSRDRGSLRETQYF.

The V gene is TRBV20-1, the J gene TRBJ2-2; D ambiguous. Germline loops: CDR1 DFQATT, CDR2 SNEGSKA (reference sequence). The CDR3 is 15 amino acids. V gave up 0 bases and J gave up 3 bases, with 11 bases separating them. In DNA form, the CDR3 reads TGCAGTGCTAGAGATTTTGTGGCAGACACCGGGGAGCTGTTTTTT. This translates into CSARDFVADTGELFF.

This clonotype was counted only a few times. The V and J genes are TRBV7-9 and TRBJ1-2, with a tentative D call TRBD1 (6 bases). This CDR3 is built from 13 residues. Germline V gene lookup returns CDR1 SEHNR and CDR2 FQNEAQ (reference sequence). Trimming left V 5 bases short and J 10 bases short, with 17 bases between. The CDR3 nucleotides read TGTGCCAGCAGCGCAGCAGGGGAGGGCCCCTACACCTTC. Translation gives CASSAAGEGPYTF.

This clonotype has only a few counts. J is TRBJ2-1 and V is TRBV9, with D perhaps assigned TRBD1 or TRBD2 (5 bases each). Judging by the DNA end, TRBJ2-5 fits better; the J call may be wrong. Per the germline V gene, CDR1 is SGDLS and CDR2 is YYNGEE. The CDR3 contains 14 residues. CDR3 nucleotide sequence: TGTGCCAGCAGCGTAAGTGGGGGTTTTGCGACCCAGTACTTC. Translating gives CASSVSGGFATQYF.

This clonotype showed up just once. The chain links TRBV25-1 to TRBJ1-6, with TRBD1 as a possible D gene (6 bases). Germline V lookup: CDR1 MGHDK, CDR2 SYGVNS. CDR3 size: 13 residues. Trimming took 4 bases from V and 15 from J, leaving 16 bases between them. Here the CDR3 reads CASSGTARSYLHF. CDR3 nucleotides: TGTGCCAGCAGTGGGACAGCCCGGAGCTACCTCCACTTT.

The genes are TRBV9 and TRBJ2-5; the D call may be TRBD1 or TRBD2 (7 bases each). Trimming left V 3 bases short and J 5 bases short, with 17 bases between. Germline V gene data show CDR1 as SGDLS and CDR2 as YYNGEE. There are 15 residues in the CDR3. This CDR3 reads CASSGRGGGRETQYF. The CDR3 DNA follows: TGTGCCAGCAGCGGCCGGGGAGGGGGCCGTGAGACCCAGTACTTC.

The genes are TRBV7-9 and TRBJ2-5; 7 bases match TRBD2. The DNA end favors TRBJ2-1, so the J call may be wrong. This CDR3 spans 16 amino acids. The V gene's germline CDR1 is SEHNR and CDR2 FQNEAQ (reference sequence). The CDR3 spells CASSVGGKGPRDEQFF. CDR3 sequence (DNA): TGTGCCAGCAGCGTCGGGGGGAAGGGGCCAAGGGATGAGCAGTTCTTC.

The sample holds many counts of this clonotype. V usage is TRBV20-1 and J usage is TRBJ2-2; 10 bases are shared with TRBD2. This CDR3 has 16 residues. The germline V gene has CDR1 DFQATT and CDR2 SNEGSKA (reference sequence). V gave up 6 bases and J gave up 5 bases; unmatched junction bases: 12. CDR3 loop: CSARLRTSGLTGELFF. The CDR3 bases are TGCAGTGCCAGGCTCCGGACTAGCGGACTAACCGGGGAGCTGTTTTTT.

This clonotype was observed a handful of times. The V call is TRBV27, the J call TRBJ2-1; the match to TRBD1 covers 10 bases. V trimming: 2 bases; J trimming: 8 bases; junction bases outside the gene matches: 3. This CDR3 is built from 14 residues. Germline values: CDR1 MNHEY, CDR2 SMNVEV (reference sequence). Written as DNA, the CDR3 is TGTGCCAGCAGTTTACGGGACAGGGGCCATGAGCAGTTCTTC. Translated: CASSLRDRGHEQFF.

The V gene is TRBV4-3, the J gene TRBJ2-5; D assignment may be TRBD1 or TRBD2 (5 bases each). V was pared by 0 bases and J by 2 bases, with 13 bases between. The germline CDR1 and CDR2 sequences are LGHNA and YSLEER. CDR3 size: 16 residues. CDR3 DNA sequence: TGCGCCAGCAGCCAAGATGACCGCGAGGGGCAAGAGACCCAGTACTTC. Translating gives CASSQDDREGQETQYF.

This clonotype was found a few times. The chain has TRBV9 and TRBJ1-6; no definite D call. The germline V and J ends were trimmed by 2 bases and 0 bases, with 9 bases remaining between them. The CDR3 length is 16 residues. The germline V gene has CDR1 SGDLS and CDR2 YYNGEE. CDR3 sequence (DNA): TGTGCCAGCAGCGTCGGGGAAAGCTCCTATAATTCACCCCTCCACTTT. Protein: CASSVGESSYNSPLHF. The full variable domain, in which reference TRBV9 and TRBJ1-6 provide the parts outside the CDR3, is DSGVTQTPKHLITATGQRVTLRCSPRSGDLSVYWYQQSLDQGLQFLIQYYNGEERAKGNILERFSAQQFPDLHSELNLSSLELGDSALYFCASSVGESSYNSPLHFGNGTRLTVT.

The chain is built from TRBV2 and TRBJ2-7; 9 nucleotides agree with TRBD1. V shed 6 bases and J 6 bases; nucleotides not matched to a gene: 9. Germline lookup yields CDR1 SNHLY and CDR2 FYNNEI. The CDR3 runs 14 residues. CDR3 nucleotide sequence: TGTGCCAGCAGAGATCCGGGACAGGGTGCCGAGCAGTACTTC. Translation gives CASRDPGQGAEQYF.

The chain links TRBV4-3 to TRBJ1-2; 7 bases match TRBD1. The germline V gene has CDR1 LGHNA and CDR2 YSLEER. Germline trimming cut 0 bases from V and 8 bases from J; bases unmatched to any gene: 12. The CDR3 runs to 16 residues. CDR3 bases: TGCGCCAGCAGCCAAGAGCTGAACGGACAGGACTCGGGCTACACCTTC. Its translation is CASSQELNGQDSGYTF.

This clonotype was counted only a few times. The J gene is TRBJ2-1, the V gene TRBV27, with 7 nucleotides matching TRBD2. There are 15 residues in the CDR3. Per the germline V gene, CDR1 is MNHEY and CDR2 is SMNVEV (reference sequence). V lost 4 bases and J lost 10; bases outside the gene matches: 13. CDR3 sequence: CASSSVMSSGPEQFF. The CDR3 region has the DNA TGTGCCAGCAGTTCGGTAATGAGTAGCGGGCCCGAGCAGTTCTTC.

This clonotype was picked up one time. V usage is TRBV14 and J usage is TRBJ2-1; D remains unclear. V gave up 2 bases and J gave up 0 bases, with 8 bases separating them. This CDR3 has 15 amino acids. Germline V gene lookup returns CDR1 SGHDN and CDR2 FVKESK. CDR3 in amino acids: CASSQSQLSYNEQFF. CDR3 sequence (DNA): TGTGCCAGCAGCCAATCTCAGCTCTCCTACAATGAGCAGTTCTTC.

The V call is TRBV7-6, the J call TRBJ2-2; no clear D gene. V lost 4 bases to trimming and J lost 9 bases, with 12 bases between them. Germline V gene sequence: CDR1 SGHVS, CDR2 FNYEAQ. The CDR3 spans 13 residues. CDR3 DNA sequence: TGTGCCAGCAGCTCCCCCACCCATAGGGAGCTGTTTTTT. It specifies CASSSPTHRELFF.